This T cell receptor (beta chain) was identified in a study of cytotoxic CD8 clonotypes in ibrutinib-treated CLL. This clone is a singleton in its sample. TCRdb's table, derived via immunoSEQ multiplex PCR, lists solely in-frame clones and lacks some. The repertoire holds some 120,000 clones, with approximately 58% as singletons. Per germline, CDR1 SGHTA and CDR2 FQGNSA. V lost 2 bases to trimming and J lost 4 bases, with 11 bases between them. The CDR3 sequence is 14 residues long. The sample in question was PBMCs, obtained after 24 months of ibrutinib treatment. The V and J genes are TRBV7-2 and TRBJ1-2; D not resolved. The sequence derives from a human donor with chronic lymphocytic leukemia. The CDR3 here is CASSLNVRSYGYTF. The CDR3 coding sequence is TGTGCCAGCAGCTTAAATGTTAGAAGCTATGGCTACACCTTC.